This TCR beta chain was sequenced in a study of T cells in Graves' hyperthyroidism and ophthalmopathy. General observations from the study: Model-based prediction identified ophthalmopathy a median about 6 months prior to its onset. Ophthalmopathy stood apart from stable hyperthyroidism in a 13 V-J model.

This clonotype has only a few counts. What it binds is unknown. In the ophthalmopathy cohort, Clinical Activity Score was at least 3, NOSPECS grade at least 4, and duration under 3 months. Uncontrolled infection, other autoimmune disease, pregnancy or lactation disqualified patients from enrolment. Germline assignment: CDR1 SGDLS and CDR2 YYNGEE. This CDR3 has 15 residues. Trimming took 0 bases from V and 2 from J, leaving 6 bases between them. The investigators amplified TCR beta CDR3 regions from RNA transcripts. During a first-round RT-PCR of the TCR CDR3, the HTBI primer set was used. TCRdb reprocessed the multiplex PCR reads via MiXCR and lists one record per CDR3 protein. The repertoire holds about 260,000 distinct CDR3 sequences, with roughly 22% as singletons.

This rearrangement joins TRBV9 to TRBJ2-6; D gene ambiguous. The sample taken for sequencing was blood. This sequence was found in a young man with Graves' ophthalmopathy. The CDR3 spells CASSVDPAGANVLTF. The CDR3 bases are TGTGCCAGCAGCGTAGACCCAGCTGGGGCCAACGTCCTGACTTTC.